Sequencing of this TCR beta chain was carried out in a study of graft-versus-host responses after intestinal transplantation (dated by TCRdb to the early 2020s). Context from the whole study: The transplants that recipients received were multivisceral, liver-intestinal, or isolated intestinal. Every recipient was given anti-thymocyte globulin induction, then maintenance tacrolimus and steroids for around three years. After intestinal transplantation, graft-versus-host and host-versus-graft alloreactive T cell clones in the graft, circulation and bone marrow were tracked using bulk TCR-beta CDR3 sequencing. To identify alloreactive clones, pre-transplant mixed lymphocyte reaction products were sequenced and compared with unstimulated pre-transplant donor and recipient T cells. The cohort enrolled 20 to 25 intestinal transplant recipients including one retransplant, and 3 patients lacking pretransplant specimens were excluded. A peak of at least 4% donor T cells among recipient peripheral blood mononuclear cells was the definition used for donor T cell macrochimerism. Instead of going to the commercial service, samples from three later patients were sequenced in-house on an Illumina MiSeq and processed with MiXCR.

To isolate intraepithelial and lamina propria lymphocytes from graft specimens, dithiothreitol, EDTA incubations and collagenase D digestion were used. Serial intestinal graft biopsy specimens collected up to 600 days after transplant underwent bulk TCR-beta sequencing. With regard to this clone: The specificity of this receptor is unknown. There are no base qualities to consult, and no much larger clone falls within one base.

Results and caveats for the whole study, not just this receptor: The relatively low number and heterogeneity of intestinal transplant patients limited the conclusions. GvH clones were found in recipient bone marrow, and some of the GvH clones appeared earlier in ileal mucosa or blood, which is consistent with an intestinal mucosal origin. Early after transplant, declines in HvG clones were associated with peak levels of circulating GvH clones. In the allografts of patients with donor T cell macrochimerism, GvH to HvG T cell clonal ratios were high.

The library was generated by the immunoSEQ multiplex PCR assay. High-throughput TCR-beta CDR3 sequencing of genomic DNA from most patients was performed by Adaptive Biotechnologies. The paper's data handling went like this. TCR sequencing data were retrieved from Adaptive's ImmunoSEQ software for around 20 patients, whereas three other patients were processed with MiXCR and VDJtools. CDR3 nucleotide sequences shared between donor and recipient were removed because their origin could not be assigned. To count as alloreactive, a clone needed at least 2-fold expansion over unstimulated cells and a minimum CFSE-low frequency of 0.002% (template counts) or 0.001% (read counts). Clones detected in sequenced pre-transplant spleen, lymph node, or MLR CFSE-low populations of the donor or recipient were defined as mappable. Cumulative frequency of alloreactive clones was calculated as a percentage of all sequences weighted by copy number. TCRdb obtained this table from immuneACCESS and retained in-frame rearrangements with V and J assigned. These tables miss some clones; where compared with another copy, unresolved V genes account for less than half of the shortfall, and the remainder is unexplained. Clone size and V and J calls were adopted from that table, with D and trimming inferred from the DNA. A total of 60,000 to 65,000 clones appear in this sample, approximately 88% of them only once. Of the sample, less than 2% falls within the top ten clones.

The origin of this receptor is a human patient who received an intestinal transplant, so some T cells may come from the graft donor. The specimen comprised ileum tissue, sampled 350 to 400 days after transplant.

The CDR3 protein: CSVEGAHYGYTF. The nucleotides are TGCAGCGTTGAGGGGGCGCACTATGGCTACACCTTC. This chain joins TRBV29-1 to TRBJ1-2, and perhaps TRBD1 as D gene, on 6 matching bases. V was cut back by 3 bases and J by 3 bases, leaving a gap of 8 bases between them. From the germline V gene, CDR1 is SQVTM and CDR2 is ANQGSEA. The CDR3 starts with the cysteine, ends with the phenylalanine, and has 12 residues. The kept DNA is CDR3 alone, 36 bases in frame from the first base.